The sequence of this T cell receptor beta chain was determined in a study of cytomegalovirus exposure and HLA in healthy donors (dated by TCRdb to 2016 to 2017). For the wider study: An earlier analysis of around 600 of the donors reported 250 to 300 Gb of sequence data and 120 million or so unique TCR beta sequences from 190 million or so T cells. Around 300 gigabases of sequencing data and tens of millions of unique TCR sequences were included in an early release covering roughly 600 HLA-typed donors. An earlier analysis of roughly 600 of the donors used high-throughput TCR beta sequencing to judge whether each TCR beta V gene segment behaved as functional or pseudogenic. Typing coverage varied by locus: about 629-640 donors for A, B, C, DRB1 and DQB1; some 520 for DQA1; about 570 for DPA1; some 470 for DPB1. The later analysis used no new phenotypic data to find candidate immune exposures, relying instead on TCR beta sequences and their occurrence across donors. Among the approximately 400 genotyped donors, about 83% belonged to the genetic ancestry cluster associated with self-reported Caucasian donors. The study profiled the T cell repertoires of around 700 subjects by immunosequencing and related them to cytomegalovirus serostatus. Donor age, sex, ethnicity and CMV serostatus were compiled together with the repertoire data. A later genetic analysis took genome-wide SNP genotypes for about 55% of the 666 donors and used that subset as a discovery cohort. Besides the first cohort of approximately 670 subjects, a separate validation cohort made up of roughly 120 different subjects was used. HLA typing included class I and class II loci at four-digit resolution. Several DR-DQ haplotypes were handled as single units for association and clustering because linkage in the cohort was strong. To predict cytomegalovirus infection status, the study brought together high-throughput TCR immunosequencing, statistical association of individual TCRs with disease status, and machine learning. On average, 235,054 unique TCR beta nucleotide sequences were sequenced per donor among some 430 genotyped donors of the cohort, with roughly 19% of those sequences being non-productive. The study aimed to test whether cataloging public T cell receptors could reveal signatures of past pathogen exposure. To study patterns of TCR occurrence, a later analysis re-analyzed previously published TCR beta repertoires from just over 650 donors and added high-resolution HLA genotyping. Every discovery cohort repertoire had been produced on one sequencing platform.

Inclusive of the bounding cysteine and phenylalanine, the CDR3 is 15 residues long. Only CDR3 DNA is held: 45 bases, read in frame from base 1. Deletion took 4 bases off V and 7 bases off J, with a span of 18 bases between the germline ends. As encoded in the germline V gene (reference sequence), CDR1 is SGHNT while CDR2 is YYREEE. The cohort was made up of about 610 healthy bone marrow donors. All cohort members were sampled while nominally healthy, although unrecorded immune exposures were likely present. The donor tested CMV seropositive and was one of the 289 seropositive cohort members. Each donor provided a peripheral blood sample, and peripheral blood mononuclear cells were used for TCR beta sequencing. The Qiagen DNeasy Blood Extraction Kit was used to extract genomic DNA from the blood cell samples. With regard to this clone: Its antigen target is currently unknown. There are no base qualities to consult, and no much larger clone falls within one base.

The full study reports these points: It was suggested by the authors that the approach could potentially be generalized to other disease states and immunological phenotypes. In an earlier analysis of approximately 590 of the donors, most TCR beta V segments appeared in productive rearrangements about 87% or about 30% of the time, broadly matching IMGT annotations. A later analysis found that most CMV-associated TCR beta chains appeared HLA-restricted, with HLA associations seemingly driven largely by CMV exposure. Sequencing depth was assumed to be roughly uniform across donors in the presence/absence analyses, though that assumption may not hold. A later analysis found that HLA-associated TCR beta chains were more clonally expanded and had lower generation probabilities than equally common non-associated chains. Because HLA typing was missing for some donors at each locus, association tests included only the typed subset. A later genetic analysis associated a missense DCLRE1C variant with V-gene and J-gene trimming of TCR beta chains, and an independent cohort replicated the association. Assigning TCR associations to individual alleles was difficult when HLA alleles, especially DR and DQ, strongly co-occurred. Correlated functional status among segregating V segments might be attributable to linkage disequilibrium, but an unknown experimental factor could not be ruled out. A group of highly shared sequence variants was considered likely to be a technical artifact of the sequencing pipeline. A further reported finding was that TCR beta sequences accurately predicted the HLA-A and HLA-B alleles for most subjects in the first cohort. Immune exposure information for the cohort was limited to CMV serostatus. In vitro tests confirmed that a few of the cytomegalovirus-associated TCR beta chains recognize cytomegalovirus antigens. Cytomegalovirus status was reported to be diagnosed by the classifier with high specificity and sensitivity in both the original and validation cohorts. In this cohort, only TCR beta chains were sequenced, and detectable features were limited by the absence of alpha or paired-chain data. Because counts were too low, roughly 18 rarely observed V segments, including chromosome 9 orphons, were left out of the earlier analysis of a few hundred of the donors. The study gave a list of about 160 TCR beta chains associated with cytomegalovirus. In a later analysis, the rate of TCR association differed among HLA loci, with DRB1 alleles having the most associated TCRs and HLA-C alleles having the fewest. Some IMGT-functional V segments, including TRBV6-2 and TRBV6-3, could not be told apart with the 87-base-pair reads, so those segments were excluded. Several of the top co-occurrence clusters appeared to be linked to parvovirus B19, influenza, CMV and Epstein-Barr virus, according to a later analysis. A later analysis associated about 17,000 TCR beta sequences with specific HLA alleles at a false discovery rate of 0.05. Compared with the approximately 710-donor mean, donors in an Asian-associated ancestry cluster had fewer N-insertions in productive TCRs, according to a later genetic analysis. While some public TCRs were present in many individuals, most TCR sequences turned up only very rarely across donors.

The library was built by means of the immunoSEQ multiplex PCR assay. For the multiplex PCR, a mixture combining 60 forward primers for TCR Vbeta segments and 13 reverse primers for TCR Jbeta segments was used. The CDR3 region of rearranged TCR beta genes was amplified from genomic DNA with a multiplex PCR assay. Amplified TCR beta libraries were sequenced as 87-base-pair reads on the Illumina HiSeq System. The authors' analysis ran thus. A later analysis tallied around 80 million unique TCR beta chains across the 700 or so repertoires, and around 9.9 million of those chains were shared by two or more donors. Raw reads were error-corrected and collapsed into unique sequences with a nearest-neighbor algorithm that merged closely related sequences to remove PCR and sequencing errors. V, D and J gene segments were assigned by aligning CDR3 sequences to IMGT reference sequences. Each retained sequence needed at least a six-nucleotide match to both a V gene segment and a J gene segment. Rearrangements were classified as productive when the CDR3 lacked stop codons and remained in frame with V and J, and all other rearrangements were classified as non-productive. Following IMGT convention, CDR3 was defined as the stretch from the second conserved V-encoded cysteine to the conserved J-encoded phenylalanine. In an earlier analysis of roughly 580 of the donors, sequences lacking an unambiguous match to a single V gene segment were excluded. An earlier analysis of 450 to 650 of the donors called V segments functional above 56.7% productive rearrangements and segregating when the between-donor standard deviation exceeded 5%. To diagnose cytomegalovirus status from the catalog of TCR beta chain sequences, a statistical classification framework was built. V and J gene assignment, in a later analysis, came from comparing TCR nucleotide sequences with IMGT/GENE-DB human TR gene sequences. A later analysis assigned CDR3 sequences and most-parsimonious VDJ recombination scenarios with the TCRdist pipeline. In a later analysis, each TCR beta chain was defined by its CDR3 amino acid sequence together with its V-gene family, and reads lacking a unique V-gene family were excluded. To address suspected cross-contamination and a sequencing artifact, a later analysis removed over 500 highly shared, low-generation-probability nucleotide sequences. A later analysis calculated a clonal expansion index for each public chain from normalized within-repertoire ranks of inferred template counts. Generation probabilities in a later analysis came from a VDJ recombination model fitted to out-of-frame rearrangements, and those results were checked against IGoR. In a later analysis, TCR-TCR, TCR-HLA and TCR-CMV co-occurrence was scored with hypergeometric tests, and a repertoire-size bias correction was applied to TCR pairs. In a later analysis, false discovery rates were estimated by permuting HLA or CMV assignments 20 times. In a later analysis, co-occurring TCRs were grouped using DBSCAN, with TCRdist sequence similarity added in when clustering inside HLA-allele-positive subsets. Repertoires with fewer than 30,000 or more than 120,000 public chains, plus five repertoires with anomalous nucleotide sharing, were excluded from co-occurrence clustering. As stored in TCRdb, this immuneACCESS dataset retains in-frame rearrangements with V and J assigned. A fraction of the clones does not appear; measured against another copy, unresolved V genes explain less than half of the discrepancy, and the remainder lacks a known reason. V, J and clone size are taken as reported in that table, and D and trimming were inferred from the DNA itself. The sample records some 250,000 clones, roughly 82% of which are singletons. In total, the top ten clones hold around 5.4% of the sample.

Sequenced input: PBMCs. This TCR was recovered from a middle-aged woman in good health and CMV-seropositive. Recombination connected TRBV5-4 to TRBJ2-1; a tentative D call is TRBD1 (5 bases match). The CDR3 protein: CASSPWGTGINEQFF. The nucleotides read TGTGCCAGCAGCCCCTGGGGCACAGGAATTAATGAGCAGTTCTTC.